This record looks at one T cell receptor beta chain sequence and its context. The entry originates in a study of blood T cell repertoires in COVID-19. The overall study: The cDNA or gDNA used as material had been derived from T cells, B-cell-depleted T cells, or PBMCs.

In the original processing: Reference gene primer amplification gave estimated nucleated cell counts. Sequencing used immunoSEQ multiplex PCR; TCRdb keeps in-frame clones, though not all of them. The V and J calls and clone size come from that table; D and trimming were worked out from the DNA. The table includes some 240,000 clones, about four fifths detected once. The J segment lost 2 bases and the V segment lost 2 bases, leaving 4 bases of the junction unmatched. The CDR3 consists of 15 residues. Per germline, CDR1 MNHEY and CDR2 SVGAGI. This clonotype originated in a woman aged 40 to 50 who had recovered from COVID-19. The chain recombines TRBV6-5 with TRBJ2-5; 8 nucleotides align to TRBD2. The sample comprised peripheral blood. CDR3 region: CASSYLRGEQETQYF. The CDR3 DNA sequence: TGTGCCAGCAGTTACCTGCGGGGGGAGCAAGAGACCCAGTACTTC.